These 9 T cell receptor beta chains share one sample of origin, sequenced in a study of T cell responses to AZD1222 COVID-19 vaccine (dated by TCRdb to the early 2020s). The meaning of the sample's time point label: about 28 days (+/-7) after the second vaccine dose. Library creation used the immunoSEQ multiplex PCR assay. Entries here come from immuneACCESS through TCRdb and include only in-frame sequences with V and J called. Some clones fail to appear in such tables; in the studies checked, an unresolved V gene covers under half of the shortfall, and the cause of the remainder is unknown. The sample yields roughly 100,000 clones; approximately 93% were counted once. Roughly 8% of the sample rests with the top ten. Here the sequenced sample was peripheral blood, taken 28 days after the second AZD1222 dose. All receptors derive from an adult who received the AZD1222 COVID-19 vaccine.

The chain has TRBV30 and TRBJ1-4, with D possibly being TRBD1 (5 bases). V lost 1 base and J lost 4, with 7 bases in between. The CDR3 is 13 residues long. CDR1 GTSNPN and CDR2 SVGIG come from the germline V gene (reference sequence). The CDR3 sequence: CAWSGQINEKLFF. DNA for the CDR3: TGTGCCTGGAGTGGACAGATTAATGAAAAACTGTTTTTT.

This clone appeared a few times. The chain recombines TRBV6-4 with TRBJ1-3; D not resolved. The germline V and J ends were trimmed by 0 bases and 0 bases, with 15 bases remaining between them. Germline loops: CDR1 MRHNA, CDR2 SNTAGT. The CDR3 extends over 18 amino acids. The CDR3 loop is CASSDSRIDLPSGNTIYF. CDR3 DNA sequence: TGTGCCAGCAGTGACTCGAGGATCGATCTCCCCTCTGGAAACACCATATATTTT.

The J gene is TRBJ2-1, the V gene TRBV19, with 13 bases aligning to TRBD2. The CDR3 covers 16 residues. J was trimmed by 9 bases and V by 6 bases; bases with no gene match: 11. Looked up from germline, CDR1 is LNHDA and CDR2 is SQIVND (reference sequence). Here the CDR3 DNA reads TGTGCCAGTAGGCCCGCCGGACTAGCGGGAGAGGGTGAGCAGTTCTTC. This encodes CASRPAGLAGEGEQFF.

The chain links TRBV9 to TRBJ1-4; D possibly corresponds to TRBD1 (6 bases). CDR3 length: 15 amino acids. Germline CDR1 and CDR2: SGDLS and YYNGEE. Trimming took 0 bases from V and 5 from J, leaving 11 bases between them. CDR3 loop: CASSVEDRRNEKLFF. The DNA for the CDR3 is TGTGCCAGCAGCGTAGAGGACAGAAGAAATGAAAAACTGTTTTTT.

This clone was detected only once. V gene TRBV4-3 combines with J gene TRBJ2-4; weak D call: TRBD2 (7 bases). Per the germline V gene, CDR1 is LGHNA and CDR2 is YSLEER. The CDR3 runs 13 residues. Trimming stripped 0 bases from V and 10 bases from J, with 10 bases between. The CDR3 DNA sequence: TGCGCCAGCAGCCAAGACAGGGGAGGGATTCAGTACTTC. It specifies CASSQDRGGIQYF.

The gene calls are TRBV18 and TRBJ2-7, with D perhaps assigned TRBD1 or TRBD2 (5 bases each). Germline-derived CDR1 and CDR2 are KGHSH and LQKENI. Trimming took off 1 base at V and 7 bases at J, with 14 bases between the two ends. The length of the CDR3 is 14 residues. This CDR3 is CASSPRPGTAEQYF. The CDR3 nucleotides are TGTGCCAGCTCACCACGTCCGGGGACGGCTGAGCAGTACTTC.

The chain is built from TRBV5-1 and TRBJ2-3; no reliable D call. The CDR3 is made up of 16 amino acids. Per the germline V gene, CDR1 is SGHRS and CDR2 is YFSETQ. The V and J ends lost 0 bases and 2 bases respectively, with 13 bases between them. The CDR3 bases are TGCGCCAGCAGCTTGGGTATTTCAACAAACACAGATACGCAGTATTTT. The encoded protein is CASSLGISTNTDTQYF.

The V gene is TRBV11-2, the J gene TRBJ2-3, with D unresolved. This CDR3 is built from 12 residues. Germline loops: CDR1 SGHAT, CDR2 FQNNGV. The V gene lost 0 bases and the J gene lost 9 bases, with 7 bases spanning the gap. CDR3 protein: CASSLDDTTQYF. In DNA form, the CDR3 reads TGTGCCAGCAGCTTAGATGACACCACGCAGTATTTT.

CDR3 residues: CASSLGVQGSGNTIYF. The CDR3, as DNA: TGTGCCAGCAGCTTGGGAGTACAGGGGTCTGGAAACACCATATATTTT. The J gene is TRBJ1-3, the V gene TRBV5-8; 7 nucleotides agree with TRBD1. Germline V gives CDR1 SGHTS, CDR2 YDEGEE. V lost 0 bases, J lost 1 base, and 4 bases stayed unmatched. The CDR3 is 16 residues long.